The subject of this entry is one T cell receptor beta chain. CDR3 size: 14 residues. CDR1 ENHRY and CDR2 SYGVKD come from the germline V gene. The V gene end was trimmed by 4 bases and the J gene end by 7 bases; junction bases not matched to a gene: 7. The data were obtained in a study of neurological immune-mediated disorders. The cells used in sorted libraries, CD4+ or CD8+ T cells, numbered some 1 million. 5'RACE with 10-nucleotide random UMIs generated the cDNA. TCRdb processed the 5' RACE reads anew with MiXCR; each CDR3 protein has one entry. The sample lists just under 40,000 distinct CDR3 sequences, roughly 6.9% occurring once.

The receptor's source is a man in his forties or fifties in good health. The chain carries TRBV10-3 and TRBJ2-1, with 7 bases matching TRBD2. Material: CD4+ T cells from blood. CDR3 coding DNA: TGTGCCATCAGTGTGCGACGGGAGGATAATGAGCAGTTCTTC. Residues: CAISVRREDNEQFF.